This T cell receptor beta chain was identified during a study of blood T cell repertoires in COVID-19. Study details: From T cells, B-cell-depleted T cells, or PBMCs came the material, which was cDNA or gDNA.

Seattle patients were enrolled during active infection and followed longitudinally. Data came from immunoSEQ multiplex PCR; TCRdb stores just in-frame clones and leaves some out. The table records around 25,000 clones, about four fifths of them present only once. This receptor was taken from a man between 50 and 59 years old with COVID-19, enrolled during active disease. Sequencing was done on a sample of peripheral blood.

The CDR3 DNA sequence: TGTGCCAGCCAAAAGGACAGGGGGCATGGCTACACCTTC. It yields the protein CASQKDRGHGYTF. The chain couples TRBV6-5 to TRBJ1-2, with TRBD1 matching 11 bases. V lost 8 bases, J lost 6 bases, and 5 bases stayed unmatched. Germline CDR1 reads MNHEY; CDR2 reads SVGAGI. The CDR3 consists of 13 residues.